The rows below give T cell receptor beta chains drawn from one sample of a study of shared clonotypes between healthy human individuals. TCRdb keeps only in-frame clones here, not all; method: immunoSEQ multiplex PCR. The data show around 1.5 million clones, under 99% seen once. The sequencing input was naive CD4+ T cells sorted from blood. The receptors here all came from a man aged 30 to 39 in good health. The CDR3 runs from the conserved cysteine through the conserved F or W. The order of the fields is J gene, V gene, clone size, D gene, CDR3 DNA, CDR3 protein. D genes are given only for firm matches. Only some rows state a clone size, as once, few, many or a class for expanded clones.

TRBJ2-7 TRBV5-1 - TRBD2 TGCGCCAGCAGCTTGGTAAGCGGGGCCTACGAGCAGTACTTC CASSLVSGAYEQYF
TRBJ2-2 TRBV5-1 - TRBD2 TGCGCCAGCACTCTAGCGGGAGGTACGACCGGGGAGCTGTTTTTT CASTLAGGTTGELFF
TRBJ2-1 TRBV27 - - TGTGCCAGCAGTCCCCCCTCCCTAGCGCCCACCTACAATGAGCAGTTCTTC CASSPPSLAPTYNEQFF
TRBJ1-1 TRBV19 - - TGTGCCAGTAGTAGGGCAGTAGAGAACACTGAAGCTTTCTTT CASSRAVENTEAFF
TRBJ2-1 TRBV4-1 - - TGCGCCAGCGGTCATCCTAGCGTGAACAATGAGCAGTTCTTC CASGHPSVNNEQFF
TRBJ2-7 TRBV5-1 - TRBD1 TGCGCCAGCAGCTTTTACCCGGGACAGGGCCAGCGAATTTGGTCTTCGGAGCAGTACTTC CASSFYPGQGQRIWSSEQYF
TRBJ2-3 TRBV18 - TRBD1 TGTGCCAGCTCACCAGACAGGGTGAGCACAGATACGCAGTATTTT CASSPDRVSTDTQYF
TRBJ2-1 TRBV5-4 - - TGTGCCAGCAGCAAAGGATCTAGCTCCTACAATGAGCAGTTCTTC CASSKGSSSYNEQFF
TRBJ2-1 TRBV7-7 - TRBD2 TGTGCCAGCAGCCCAGGACTAGCGGCTGAGCAGTTCTTC CASSPGLAAEQFF
TRBJ1-2 TRBV29-1 - - TGCAGCGTTGATTTGGGGCCTGACAGAATCTATGGCTACACCTTC CSVDLGPDRIYGYTF
TRBJ2-7 TRBV5-1 - - TGCGCCAGCAGATTGGATCCGGGCGGCGAGCAGTACTTC CASRLDPGGEQYF
TRBJ1-1 TRBV7-2 - - TGTGCCAGCAGCTTAGAACCCCTGAACACTGAAGCTTTCTTT CASSLEPLNTEAFF
TRBJ1-5 TRBV18 - - TGTGCCAGCTCACCAAAAATCAATCAGCCCCAGCATTTT CASSPKINQPQHF
TRBJ2-2 TRBV7-9 - TRBD2 TGTGCCAGCAGCCCCCTGGGGGGGAGTTTGCCCGGGGAGCTGTTTTTT CASSPLGGSLPGELFF
TRBJ2-7 TRBV9 - - TGTGCCAGCAGCGTAGAAAACGACTACGAGCAGTACTTC CASSVENDYEQYF
TRBJ2-7 TRBV9 - TRBD2 TGTGCCAGCAGCGTAGGAACTAGCGGGAGGATCTCCTACGAGCAGTACTTC CASSVGTSGRISYEQYF
TRBJ2-5 TRBV7-9 - - TGTGCCAGCAGCTTAGGAAGTACAGGAGAACAAGAGACCCAGTACTTC CASSLGSTGEQETQYF
TRBJ1-2 TRBV28 - - TGTGCCAGCAGTCCAATAGACAGAGTCTATGGCTACACCTTC CASSPIDRVYGYTF
TRBJ2-3 TRBV18 once TRBD2 TGTGCCAGCTCACCATTAGCGGGAGATATAACAGATACGCAGTATTTT CASSPLAGDITDTQYF
TRBJ1-5 TRBV5-1 once - TGCGCCAGCAGCTTGGCCGGAGGGATCGAGGGGCCCCAGCATTTT CASSLAGGIEGPQHF
TRBJ1-1 TRBV11-2 - TRBD1 TGTGCCAGCAGCTTAGGGACAGGGGGCATAGTAGCTTTCTTT CASSLGTGGIVAFF
TRBJ2-7 TRBV6-1 once - TGTGCCAGCAGTGTTGTTGGGGAGCAGTACTTC CASSVVGEQYF
TRBJ2-3 TRBV5-1 - TRBD2 TGCGCCAGCAGCTTGGCAGAGGCTAGCGGGAGGGACGGGTATTTT CASSLAEASGRDGYF
TRBJ2-7 TRBV7-9 - - TGTGCCAGCAGCCAGCCGGGGGACAGTCCGGCTAGGGACGCCTACGAGCAGTACTTC CASSQPGDSPARDAYEQYF
TRBJ1-5 TRBV6-1 once - TGTGCCAGCAGTGACCCCTTAAGGCCCTATAGCAATCAGCCCCAGCATTTT CASSDPLRPYSNQPQHF
TRBJ2-5 TRBV27 - - TGTGCCAGCAGTTTGCGGTTTCAAGAGACCCAGTACTTC CASSLRFQETQYF
TRBJ2-2 TRBV7-3 - - TGTGCCAGCAGCTTGCCGCACACCGGGGAGCTGTTTTTT CASSLPHTGELFF
TRBJ2-1 TRBV15 - TRBD2 TGTGCCACCAGCAGAGATCCAGTACCGGGACTAGCGGGAGGAACCTCCTACAATGAGCAGTTCTTC CATSRDPVPGLAGGTSYNEQFF
TRBJ2-7 TRBV18 - - TGTGCCAGCTCCCTGGGGACTCGCTCTACTGGAGAGCAGTACTTC CASSLGTRSTGEQYF
TRBJ2-7 TRBV4-1 - TRBD2 TGCGCCAGCAGCCAAGGAAGGCTAGCGGGAGGGCCGGGGTCCTACGAGCAGTACTTC CASSQGRLAGGPGSYEQYF
TRBJ2-5 TRBV18 - TRBD2 TGTGCCAGCTCACCTCCTGGCGGGAGGGCTATCGAGACCCAGTACTTC CASSPPGGRAIETQYF
TRBJ1-3 TRBV11-2 - - TGTGCCAGCAGCTTAGATCTGGTTTCCGGAAACACCATATATTTT CASSLDLVSGNTIYF
TRBJ2-5 TRBV5-4 - TRBD1 TGTGCCAGCAGCTCATCGGACAGGGAGGCCCAGTACTTC CASSSSDREAQYF
TRBJ2-7 TRBV6-6 - TRBD2 TGTGCCAGCAGCCACACCAGCGGGAGTTTCTACGAGCAGTACTTC CASSHTSGSFYEQYF
TRBJ2-5 TRBV5-1 - - TGCGCCAGCAGCTTGTTTGGGATAGGGGAGACCCAGTACTTC CASSLFGIGETQYF
TRBJ2-7 TRBV5-4 - TRBD2 TGTGCCAGCAGCCTGCGGGGCACTAGCGGACCCTACGAGCAGTACTTC CASSLRGTSGPYEQYF
TRBJ2-2 TRBV7-9 - TRBD1 TGTGCCAGCAGCTCCGGGGACAGGGGGTACGCCGGGGAGCTGTTTTTT CASSSGDRGYAGELFF
TRBJ2-5 TRBV19 - - TGTGCCACCCAAAGCCCTATATCACAGGGTAAAGCGACCCAGTACTTC CATQSPISQGKATQYF
TRBJ2-7 TRBV27 - TRBD1 TGTGCCAGCAGTCAGCACAGGGGTCTTCCTCCCTACGAGCAGTACTTC CASSQHRGLPPYEQYF
TRBJ2-3 TRBV7-9 - TRBD2 TGTGCCAGCAGCTTCACCCCGGGACTAGCGGCCACAGATACGCAGTATTTT CASSFTPGLAATDTQYF
TRBJ1-5 TRBV6-6 - TRBD1 TGTGCCAGCAGTTCGACAGGGGGTAAACAGCCCCAGCATTTT CASSSTGGKQPQHF
TRBJ2-1 TRBV7-6 - - TGTGCCAGCAGCTACAAACAGGGCAGCGAGCAGTTCTTC CASSYKQGSEQFF
TRBJ2-3 TRBV19 - TRBD2 TGTGCCAGTAGTATTGGGACTAGCGGAGTATCTAGCACAGATACGCAGTATTTT CASSIGTSGVSSTDTQYF
TRBJ2-7 TRBV5-8 - TRBD2 TGTGCCAGCAGCTGGGGACTAGCTGGCGAGCAGTACTTC CASSWGLAGEQYF
TRBJ2-7 TRBV19 - TRBD1 TGTGCCAGTAGTATTGGGGGACAGACTTTAACCTACGAGCAGTACTTC CASSIGGQTLTYEQYF
TRBJ2-3 TRBV5-4 - TRBD2 TGTGCCAGCAGCGTAGCGGGAGGGCCCACAGATACGCAGTATTTT CASSVAGGPTDTQYF
TRBJ2-1 TRBV5-1 once TRBD2 TGCGCCAGCAGCTCCGTGCCTAGCGGGAGTGTAAATGAGCAGTTCTTC CASSSVPSGSVNEQFF
TRBJ1-5 TRBV7-2 few - TGTGCCAGCAGCTTGGCTGGTAGGGGTCAGCCCCAGCATTTT CASSLAGRGQPQHF
TRBJ1-4 TRBV7-9 - - TGTGCCAGCAGCTTAGCGGGAAGGGGTCCAACTAATGAAAAACTGTTTTTT CASSLAGRGPTNEKLFF
TRBJ1-5 TRBV19 - - TGTGCCAGTAGTATCCCAAACAGGTCCCAGCATTTT CASSIPNRSQHF
TRBJ1-2 TRBV29-1 once - TGCAGCGTTGGGGACAATGATGGCTACACCTTC CSVGDNDGYTF
TRBJ2-3 TRBV27 - - TGTGCCAGCAGTCTCCTGAGGGACCCAGATACGCAGTATTTT CASSLLRDPDTQYF
TRBJ1-1 TRBV2 - - TGTGCCAGCACTCCGGAGGCTCGGGGTAGAGCTTTCTTT CASTPEARGRAFF
TRBJ2-3 TRBV14 - TRBD2 TGTGCCAGCAGCCAAGGGCTAGCGGGAGGGCCAACAGATACGCAGTATTTT CASSQGLAGGPTDTQYF
TRBJ2-3 TRBV15 - - TGTGCCACCAGCAGACCCGCCGATACGCAGTATTTT CATSRPADTQYF
TRBJ2-7 TRBV11-2 - - TGTGCCAGCAGCCCAGCCCTGGGGCAGGGCTACGAGCAGTACTTC CASSPALGQGYEQYF
TRBJ2-1 TRBV27 once TRBD2 TGTGCCAGCAGTTTATGGGGGCGGGAGGGCTCCTACAATGAGCAGTTCTTC CASSLWGREGSYNEQFF
TRBJ2-7 TRBV29-1 - TRBD1 TGCAGCGTTAGGATGAGACAGGGCTACGAGCAGTACTTC CSVRMRQGYEQYF
TRBJ1-3 TRBV19 - - TGTGCCAGTAGTATGGGAGGCTCTGGAAACACCATATATTTT CASSMGGSGNTIYF
TRBJ2-7 TRBV5-1 - TRBD2 TGCGCCAGCAGCTTGGGTGGTAGCGGGGCGGAGCAGTACTTC CASSLGGSGAEQYF